This T cell receptor (beta chain) was captured in a study of blood T cell repertoires in COVID-19. Study as a whole: From T cells, B-cell-depleted T cells, or PBMCs came the material, which was cDNA or gDNA.

TCRdb keeps only in-frame clones here, not all; method: immunoSEQ multiplex PCR. The sample gives approximately 230,000 clones, approximately 80% of which show up once; approximately 15% is in the top ten. V dropped 6 bases and J dropped 6 bases, with 12 bases sitting between them. The CDR3 spans 13 residues. In germline, CDR1 is MNHEY, CDR2 SVGAGI. This chain links TRBV6-5 with TRBJ1-5; D is unclear. This clonotype originated in a man aged 40-49 years who had recovered from COVID-19. What was sequenced was PBMCs or T cells enriched from blood (not recorded which). CDR3 loop: CASRERGGQPQHF. The CDR3 bases are TGTGCCAGCAGGGAGAGAGGCGGTCAGCCCCAGCATTTT.